This T cell receptor beta chain was captured by sequencing in a study of blood T cells in healthy people across ages. Primed by a sample-barcoded 5' primer and a J-beta primer mix, a second PCR proceeded for roughly 7 to 11 cycles. A single record per CDR3 protein comes from TCRdb applying MiXCR to the 5' RACE reads. The sample has about 1,600,000 distinct CDR3 sequences; 42% are singletons. Roughly 10 milliliters of peripheral blood were drawn from each donor. The TCR originated in a woman aged 18-30 years in good health. Sequencing input: blood.

The DNA of the CDR3 is TGTGCCAGCAGTTCGCCAAACTATGGCTACACCTTC. Translation gives CASSSPNYGYTF. J is TRBJ1-2 and V is TRBV6-5; D gene ambiguous. Germline V gene data show CDR1 as MNHEY and CDR2 as SVGAGI. Trimming removed 4 bases at V and 2 bases at J, with 5 bases between. The CDR3 is 12 amino acids.